This TCR beta chain was identified in a study of T cells in pancreatic ductal adenocarcinoma. Whole-study results and caveats: Enrichment of CD45RO+ effector over naive T cells in tumors may bias clonality. The resected cohort was biased toward the minority with early-stage disease. No significant tumor-blood clonality difference; means were about 0.1 and 0.07.

Sequencing was performed with immunoSEQ multiplex PCR; in TCRdb, only in-frame clones are kept and a portion is missing. The table lists over 90,000 clones, 90% to 95% of them singletons. On this clone itself: Its specificity is not known.

V gave up 6 bases and J gave up 3 bases, with 17 bases separating them. The germline V gene has CDR1 LNHDA and CDR2 SQIVND (reference sequence). There are 15 residues in the CDR3. No neoadjuvant therapy was given to the selected pancreatic ductal adenocarcinoma patients before their surgery. This TCR was recovered from a human donor with pancreatic ductal adenocarcinoma. Sequenced material: PBMCs. This chain uses TRBV19 with TRBJ1-1; possible D gene TRBD1, 5 bases. The CDR3 DNA reads TGTGCCAGTAGACCACCCTCGGGGGTCCACACTGAAGCTTTCTTT. Translated: CASRPPSGVHTEAFF.